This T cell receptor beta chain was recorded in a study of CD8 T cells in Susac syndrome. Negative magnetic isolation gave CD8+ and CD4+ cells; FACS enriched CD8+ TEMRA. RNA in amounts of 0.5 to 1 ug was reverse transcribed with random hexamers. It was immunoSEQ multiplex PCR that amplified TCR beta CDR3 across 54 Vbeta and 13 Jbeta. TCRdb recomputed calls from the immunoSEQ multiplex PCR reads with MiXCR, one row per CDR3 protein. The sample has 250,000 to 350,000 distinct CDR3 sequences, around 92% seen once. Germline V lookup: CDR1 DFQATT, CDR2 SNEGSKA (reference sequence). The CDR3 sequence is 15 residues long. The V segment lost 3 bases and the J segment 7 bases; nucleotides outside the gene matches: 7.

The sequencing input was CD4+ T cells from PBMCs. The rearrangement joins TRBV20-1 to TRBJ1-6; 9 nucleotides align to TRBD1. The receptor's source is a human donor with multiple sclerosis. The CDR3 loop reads CSARPQGARNSPLHF. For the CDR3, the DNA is TGCAGTGCTAGGCCACAGGGGGCTAGAAATTCACCCCTCCACTTT.